These 24 T cell receptor beta chains came from one sample sequenced in a study of technical replicates of blood from a few donors. Sequencing used immunoSEQ multiplex PCR; TCRdb keeps in-frame clones, though not all of them. This table holds just over 80,000 clones, around 94% found once. The sequencing input was T cells isolated from PBMCs. Receptor source: a human donor in good health.

In this sample, this clone turned up once. This chain joins TRBV13 and TRBJ2-7; TRBD2 might be the D (5 bases). CDR1 and CDR2 (germline): PRHDT, FYEKMQ (reference sequence). The CDR3 totals 13 residues. The V end was cut by 5 bases, the J end by 2 bases, with 10 bases between. The CDR3 sequence: CASSAGEAYEQYF. The CDR3, as DNA: TGTGCCAGCAGCGCGGGTGAAGCCTACGAGCAGTACTTC. Using reference TRBV13 and TRBJ2-7 for the parts outside the CDR3, the full variable domain is AAGVIQSPRHLIKEKRETATLKCYPIPRHDTVYWYQQGPGQDPQFLISFYEKMQSDKGSIPDRFSAQQFSDYHSELNMSSLELGDSALYFCASSAGEAYEQYFGPGTRLTVT.

V is TRBV6-6 and J is TRBJ1-4; possibly TRBD1 for D (6 bases). V was pared by 6 bases and J by 8 bases, with 16 bases between. The CDR3 contains 14 residues. The V gene's germline CDR1 is MNHNY and CDR2 SVGAGI (reference sequence). This CDR3 is CASRFGQSGEKLFF. DNA for the CDR3: TGTGCCAGCAGATTCGGACAGTCCGGGGAAAAACTGTTTTTT.

The chain is built from TRBV19 and TRBJ2-3, with D perhaps matching TRBD1 (6 bases). V was cut by 6 bases and J by 7 bases, with 14 bases left in between. From germline, CDR1 is LNHDA and CDR2 SQIVND (reference sequence). The CDR3 loop spans 13 amino acids. The CDR3 sequence: CASRMQGKHTQYF. CDR3 coding DNA: TGTGCCAGTAGAATGCAGGGGAAACATACGCAGTATTTT.

This sequence joins TRBV18 and TRBJ1-2, with 10 bases fitting TRBD1. The CDR3 is 15 amino acids. The trim removed 2 bases at V and 6 bases at J, leaving 6 bases unmatched. Looked up from germline, CDR1 is KGHSH and CDR2 is LQKENI. CDR3 nucleotides: TGTGCCAGCTCACCAAGCAGAGGGACAGGGGATGGCTACACCTTC. This gives the protein CASSPSRGTGDGYTF.

V is TRBV6-1 and J is TRBJ2-1; maybe TRBD1 (6 bases). V was pared by 5 bases and J by 7 bases, with 15 bases between. Germline CDR1 MNHNS, CDR2 SASEGT. The CDR3 covers 14 residues. The CDR3 reads CASSRILTGNEQFF. The CDR3, as DNA: TGTGCCAGCAGTCGTATCCTAACAGGGAATGAGCAGTTCTTC.

This clone was found once. The gene calls are TRBV19 and TRBJ2-2; TRBD1 is a possible D gene (6 bases). The germline V gene encodes CDR1 LNHDA and CDR2 SQIVND (reference sequence). This CDR3 is built from 15 residues. V was pared by 6 bases and J by 3 bases, with 14 bases between. CDR3 residues: CASRKGTSYTGELFF. In DNA form, the CDR3 reads TGTGCCAGTAGAAAGGGGACAAGCTACACCGGGGAGCTGTTTTTT. Drawing the rest from reference TRBV19 and TRBJ2-2, the complete variable domain is DGGITQSPKYLFRKEGQNVTLSCEQNLNHDAMYWYRQDPGQGLRLIYYSQIVNDFQKGDIAEGYSVSREKKESFPLTVTSAQKNPTAFYLCASRKGTSYTGELFFGEGSRLTVL.

The CDR3 nucleotides are TGCGCCAGCAGGCTAGGACTAGCGGGATTGACCGGGGAGCTGTTTTTT. As protein: CASRLGLAGLTGELFF. V gene TRBV5-1 combines with J gene TRBJ2-2; 12 nucleotides match TRBD2. With V trimmed by 5 bases and J by 5 bases, 7 bases remained unmatched. CDR1 and CDR2 from the germline V gene are SGHRS and YFSETQ. The CDR3 has 16 amino acids.

This chain connects TRBV7-7 to TRBJ2-3, with D perhaps matching TRBD2 (6 bases). CDR3 length equals 14 residues. The germline CDR1 and CDR2 sequences are SSHAT and FNYEAQ (reference sequence). V lost 5 bases and J 2 bases, leaving 11 bases between the germline ends. The DNA of the CDR3 is TGTGCCAGCAGCCCGGACTACCCCACAGATACGCAGTATTTT. Translated, it gives CASSPDYPTDTQYF. Variable domain in full (rest from reference TRBV7-7 and TRBJ2-3): GAGVSQSPRYKVTKRGQDVTLRCDPISSHATLYWYQQALGQGPEFLTYFNYEAQPDKSGLPSDRFSAERPEGSISTLTIQRTEQRDSAMYRCASSPDYPTDTQYFGPGTRLTVL.

The chain couples TRBV27 to TRBJ2-7; D perhaps matches TRBD2 (7 bases). Trimming took 3 bases from V and 9 from J, leaving 15 bases between them. The germline gives CDR1 MNHEY, CDR2 SMNVEV (reference sequence). The CDR3 is made up of 13 amino acids. Here the CDR3 reads CASSFGRGGGQYF. CDR3 DNA: TGTGCCAGCAGTTTTGGCAGGGGCGGGGGGCAGTACTTC.

CDR3 nucleotides: TGTGCCTGGAGAGCGGGACTAGTGACCTACGAGCAGTACTTC. It codes for CAWRAGLVTYEQYF. J is TRBJ2-7 and V is TRBV30; TRBD2 matches 8 bases. The V gene end was trimmed by 3 bases and the J gene end by 2 bases; junction bases not matched to a gene: 6. The CDR3 has 14 residues. Germline CDR1 is GTSNPN and CDR2 is SVGIG (reference sequence). Full variable domain (outside the CDR3, taken from reference TRBV30 and TRBJ2-7): SQTIHQWPATLVQPVGSPLSLECTVEGTSNPNLYWYRQAAGRGLQLLFYSVGIGQISSEVPQNLSASRPQDRQFILSSKKLLLSDSGFYLCAWRAGLVTYEQYFGPGTRLTVT.

The gene calls are TRBV7-3 and TRBJ2-3, with 12 bases that match TRBD2. With 4 bases clipped from V and 5 bases from J, the junction kept 1 base outside the gene matches. Germline lookup yields CDR1 SGHTA and CDR2 FQGTGA. The CDR3 loop spans 14 amino acids. CDR3 DNA: TGTGCCAGCAGCTCGACTAGCGGGAGAGATACGCAGTATTTT. It specifies CASSSTSGRDTQYF.

V is TRBV6-1 and J is TRBJ1-1; 12 bases are shared with TRBD1. The CDR3 is made up of 15 amino acids. J was trimmed by 5 bases and V by 6 bases; bases with no gene match: 7. CDR1 and CDR2 (germline): MNHNS, SASEGT. CDR3 residues: CASRGTGGLRTEAFF. In DNA, the CDR3 is TGTGCCAGCAGGGGGACAGGGGGCCTGAGGACTGAAGCTTTCTTT.

The chain recombines TRBV30 with TRBJ1-2, with D unresolved. This CDR3 has 11 residues. Trimming cost V 0 bases and J 5 bases, with 4 bases left between them. Germline CDR1 is GTSNPN and CDR2 is SVGIG (reference sequence). Here the CDR3 reads CAWSVQYGYTF. Written as DNA, the CDR3 is TGTGCCTGGAGTGTACAGTATGGCTACACCTTC.

The gene calls are TRBV7-9 and TRBJ2-7, with D perhaps matching TRBD2 (6 bases). CDR3 length equals 14 residues. The V gene lost 8 bases and the J gene lost 6 bases, with 20 bases spanning the gap. In germline, CDR1 is SEHNR, CDR2 FQNEAQ (reference sequence). In DNA, the CDR3 is TGTGCCAGCTCTGTTTGGGAGGTATCAAGCGAGCAGTACTTC. This translates into CASSVWEVSSEQYF.

The chain joins TRBV9 to TRBJ2-1, with a tentative D call TRBD2 (5 bases). The CDR3 is made up of 16 amino acids. Trimming pared 1 base from V and 0 bases from J, leaving 11 bases between. Germline-derived CDR1 and CDR2 are SGDLS and YYNGEE. The CDR3 DNA sequence: TGTGCCAGCAGCGTACCGACTGGGAGCTCCTACAATGAGCAGTTCTTC. Protein sequence: CASSVPTGSSYNEQFF.

The chain is built from TRBV29-1 and TRBJ2-3, with D possibly matching TRBD2 (5 bases). Trimming cost V 4 bases and J 2 bases, with 16 bases left between them. This CDR3 is built from 15 residues. Germline CDR1 reads SQVTM; CDR2 reads ANQGSEA. CDR3 sequence: CSVVRVEAATDTQYF. DNA of the CDR3: TGCAGCGTTGTTAGAGTAGAAGCGGCCACAGATACGCAGTATTTT.

The chain recombines TRBV9 with TRBJ2-7; D gene unclear. CDR1 and CDR2 from the germline V gene are SGDLS and YYNGEE. The germline V and J ends were trimmed by 4 bases and 0 bases, with 8 bases remaining between them. This CDR3 spans 13 amino acids. In DNA, the CDR3 is TGTGCCAGCAGCCCGACATCCTCCTACGAGCAGTACTTC. This translates into CASSPTSSYEQYF.

The chain is built from TRBV9 and TRBJ1-3; tentatively, D is TRBD1 (6 bases). The CDR3 extends over 14 amino acids. V dropped 7 bases and J dropped 4 bases, with 15 bases sitting between them. Germline loops: CDR1 SGDLS, CDR2 YYNGEE. CDR3 DNA sequence: TGTGCCAGCCAGGGGTCACGGGGAGGAAACACCATATATTTT. It translates to CASQGSRGGNTIYF.

The rearrangement uses TRBV7-2 and TRBJ2-7, with TRBD2 matching 11 bases. In germline, CDR1 is SGHTA, CDR2 FQGNSA. Unmatched junction bases numbered 4, after V lost 1 base and J lost 2 bases. The CDR3 contains 16 residues. The CDR3: CASSLEPSGRPYEQYF. CDR3 in DNA: TGTGCCAGCAGCTTAGAACCTAGCGGGAGGCCCTACGAGCAGTACTTC. Full variable domain (rest looked up from reference TRBV7-2 and TRBJ2-7): GAGVSQSPSNKVTEKGKDVELRCDPISGHTALYWYRQSLGQGLEFLIYFQGNSAPDKSGLPSDRFSAERTGGSVSTLTIQRTQQEDSAVYLCASSLEPSGRPYEQYFGPGTRLTVT.

The chain has TRBV28 and TRBJ1-2; tentative D call: TRBD1 (6 bases). Germline lookup yields CDR1 MDHEN and CDR2 SYDVKM. The CDR3 has 15 amino acids. Trimming took 2 bases from V and 3 from J, leaving 13 bases between them. The CDR3 bases are TGTGCCAGCAGTTTACAGGGGATATACTACTATGGCTACACCTTC. It codes for CASSLQGIYYYGYTF.

This chain uses TRBV2 with TRBJ2-3; 14 bases align to TRBD2. Germline V lookup: CDR1 SNHLY, CDR2 FYNNEI. The CDR3 spans 15 residues. V lost 7 bases, J lost 7 bases, and 7 bases stayed unmatched. The CDR3 coding sequence is TGTGCCAGCAAGGGGACTAGCGGGAGTCAAAATACGCAGTATTTT. Translating gives CASKGTSGSQNTQYF.

The J gene is TRBJ1-1, the V gene TRBV29-1, with TRBD1 matching over 8 bases. The length of the CDR3 is 13 residues. With V trimmed by 7 bases and J by 2 bases, 6 bases remained unmatched. Germline V gene lookup returns CDR1 SQVTM and CDR2 ANQGSEA. This CDR3 is CSARQGTNTEAFF. For the CDR3, the DNA is TGCAGCGCAAGACAGGGGACCAACACTGAAGCTTTCTTT.

The rearrangement links TRBV11-3 to TRBJ2-6; TRBD1 agrees at 7 bases. Germline values: CDR1 SGHNT, CDR2 YENEEA. V lost 5 bases, J lost 2 bases, and 3 bases stayed unmatched. The CDR3 sequence is 15 residues long. The CDR3 protein is CASSPGTAGANVLTF. The CDR3 DNA is TGTGCCAGCAGCCCCGGGACAGCTGGGGCCAACGTCCTGACTTTC.

The chain employs TRBV2 and TRBJ1-2; 10 bases map to TRBD1. CDR1 and CDR2 (germline): SNHLY, FYNNEI. CDR3 size: 13 residues. V was clipped by 6 bases and J by 9 bases; unmatched bases: 7. The CDR3 spells CASRPGQGFRYTF. The CDR3 nucleotides read TGTGCCAGCAGGCCGGGACAGGGGTTTCGCTACACCTTC.